This T cell receptor beta chain was identified in a study of T cells in localized non-small cell lung cancer. Study-level results: Among the top 100 tumor clones, a median about 60 appeared in adjacent lung.

As for this clone: Antigen unknown.

Measured with immunoSEQ multiplex PCR; TCRdb has only the in-frame clones, and not every one. The data contain 78,000 or so clones, approximately 84% of them seen just once; the ten biggest clones take up approximately 3%. The CDR3 loop spans 18 amino acids. The V segment lost 4 bases and the J segment 3 bases; nucleotides outside the gene matches: 13. Looked up from germline, CDR1 is SEHNR and CDR2 is FQNEAQ (reference sequence). This rearrangement joins TRBV7-9 to TRBJ2-7, with 12 bases aligning to TRBD2. The clonotype originates from a man aged 35 to 69 with stage I lung adenocarcinoma. Sequenced material: peripheral blood, taken before any cancer treatment. The CDR3, as DNA: TGTGCCAGCAGCTCATCCAGGGTGACTAGCGGGAGCTACTACGAGCAGTACTTC. Translation gives CASSSSRVTSGSYYEQYF.